The 23 T cell receptor beta chains reported below all come from one sample, sequenced in a study of tumor-infiltrating lymphocytes in primary liver carcinoma. It was unsorted whole blood that yielded blood RNA, and germline DNA was also extracted. Starting from 450 to 500 ng of total RNA, TCR beta cDNA was produced with a primer in the constant region. Slightly modified ARM-PCR, run as three nested multiplex PCR rounds, produced the TCR beta libraries. TRBV1-TRBV30 forward primers and a C-beta reverse primer were used in the first two PCR rounds, which each ran for ten to eleven cycles. MiXCR was run by TCRdb on the multiplex PCR reads, yielding one entry per CDR3 protein. In the table there are 300,000 to 350,000 distinct CDR3 sequences, approximately 54% of which are singletons. The sequenced material came from peripheral blood. All receptors come from a woman aged 25 to 45 with primary liver carcinoma and hepatitis B virus infection.

V usage is TRBV29-1 and J usage is TRBJ1-5; no clear D gene. Trimming took 5 bases from V and 4 from J, leaving 9 bases between them. Germline values: CDR1 SQVTM, CDR2 ANQGSEA. The CDR3 has 12 amino acids. The CDR3 here is CSVKDGNQPQHF. CDR3 nucleotide sequence: TGCAGCGTTAAGGACGGAAATCAGCCCCAGCATTTT.

This clonotype was seen ten or more times. The V and J genes are TRBV11-3 and TRBJ2-1; TRBD2 agrees at 9 bases. CDR3 length: 17 amino acids. J lost 7 bases, V lost 4 bases, and 14 bases had no gene match. CDR1 SGHNT and CDR2 YENEEA come from the germline V gene. The CDR3 sequence: CASSSFSGGLFGNEQFF. In DNA, the CDR3 is TGTGCCAGCAGCTCCTTTAGCGGGGGACTGTTTGGTAATGAGCAGTTCTTC.

This clonotype was seen only a few times. V usage is TRBV12-3 or TRBV12-4 and J usage is TRBJ1-1, with a possible D match to TRBD1 (6 bases). V lost 7 bases and J lost 4, with 10 bases in between. This CDR3 spans 12 amino acids. Written as DNA, the CDR3 is TGTGCCAGCACCCGAGGGGGCACTGAAGCTTTCTTT. Its protein is CASTRGGTEAFF.

The chain combines TRBV7-8 with TRBJ1-6; unclear D gene. Per the germline V gene, CDR1 is SGHVS and CDR2 is FQNEAQ. CDR3 length: 19 residues. Trimming removed 1 base from V and 4 bases from J, with 20 bases in between. CDR3 coding DNA: TGTGCCAGCAGCTTAGTTATCAGGTTCGGGCAGGCATATAATTCACCCCTCCACTTT. Its translation is CASSLVIRFGQAYNSPLHF.

The genes are TRBV11-2 and TRBJ2-7; 7 bases match TRBD1. V was clipped by 9 bases and J by 5 bases; unmatched bases: 16. The CDR3 is made up of 15 amino acids. CDR1 is SGHAT, CDR2 FQNNGV, per germline. The CDR3 is CASNLGGRTYDEQYF. In DNA form, the CDR3 reads TGTGCCAGTAACTTAGGGGGCAGGACCTACGACGAGCAGTACTTC.

There are a few counts of this clonotype. The chain uses TRBV12-3 or TRBV12-4 and TRBJ1-6, with 7 nucleotides matching TRBD1. V lost 8 bases and J lost 7; bases outside the gene matches: 5. CDR3 length: 13 residues. CDR3 protein: CASRRQGNSPLHF. The CDR3 DNA sequence: TGTGCCAGCCGGAGACAGGGAAATTCACCCCTCCACTTT.

Points on this clonotype: The junction shows a germline mismatch at one end, possibly a read error. DNA for the CDR3: TGTGCCAGCGGCTTAGAGGCGGGGGCCCTATTGGAGCAGTTCTTC. The encoded protein is CASGLEAGALLEQFF. V is TRBV7-8 and J is TRBJ2-1; D perhaps matches TRBD2 (7 bases). CDR1 and CDR2 from the germline V gene are SGHVS and FQNEAQ. The CDR3 contains 15 residues.

With regard to this clonotype: A read error may be the cause here, since a much bigger clone is one base away. CDR3 in DNA: TGTGCCAGCAGCCAAGAGGAACTAGCGGGCTACTACGAGCAGTACTTC. Translation gives CASSQEELAGYYEQYF. The rearrangement joins TRBV4-2 to TRBJ2-7; 9 nucleotides align to TRBD2. Trimming took 0 bases from V and 3 from J; bases not matched to a gene: 6. The CDR3 runs 16 residues. Germline V lookup: CDR1 LGHNA, CDR2 YNFKEQ.

This clonotype was seen ten or more times. This chain joins TRBV29-1 and TRBJ2-3; D call uncertain. CDR3 size: 12 residues. The ends were cut back, 3 bases at V and 7 bases at J, with 11 bases in the middle. In germline, CDR1 is SQVTM, CDR2 ANQGSEA. CDR3 sequence: CSVDPAVNTQYF. CDR3 nucleotide sequence: TGCAGCGTTGACCCGGCTGTTAATACGCAGTATTTT.

Comment on this clonotype: Germline and junction disagree at one end, which may indicate a read error. The chain's CDR3 is CASSYGGDSGADVLTF. In DNA form, the CDR3 reads TGTGCCAGCAGTTACGGGGGGGACTCTGGGGCCGACGTCCTGACTTTC. The chain combines TRBV6-2 or TRBV6-3 with TRBJ2-6; 7 positions agree with TRBD2. Germline CDR1 MNHEY, CDR2 SVGEGT. The CDR3 loop spans 16 amino acids.

This clonotype appeared a few times. V usage is TRBV5-4 and J usage is TRBJ2-2; 9 bases match TRBD2. Germline assignment: CDR1 SGHNT and CDR2 YYREEE (reference sequence). V shed 0 bases, J shed 5 bases, and the junction held 5 bases outside the gene matches. There are 16 residues in the CDR3. The CDR3 loop is CASSLARGRGTGELFF. Written as DNA, the CDR3 is TGTGCCAGCAGCTTGGCTCGCGGGAGGGGGACCGGGGAGCTGTTTTTT.

A remark on this clonotype: Being one base from a much bigger clone, this may be a read error. The chain combines TRBV4-2 with TRBJ2-7; D is possibly TRBD1 or TRBD2 (5 bases each). Per the germline V gene, CDR1 is LGHNA and CDR2 is YNFKEQ. The CDR3 has 14 residues. The chain's CDR3 is CASNQGRGAYEQYF. DNA of the CDR3: TGTGCCAGCAACCAAGGCCGAGGGGCCTACGAGCAGTACTTC.

Only one count was recorded for this clonotype. The chain employs TRBV7-9 and TRBJ1-1; no definite D call. The ends were cut back, 5 bases at V and 4 bases at J, with 23 bases in the middle. The CDR3 is made up of 17 amino acids. Germline assignment: CDR1 SEHNR and CDR2 FQNEAQ (reference sequence). This CDR3 is CASSATRWGSMSTEAFF. DNA for the CDR3: TGTGCCAGCAGCGCCACGAGGTGGGGTTCCATGAGCACTGAAGCTTTCTTT.

About this clonotype itself: A read error may produce the germline difference seen at one junction end. Written as DNA, the CDR3 is TGTGCCAGCGGTGACTTAAATCCGGGACAGGGGTTCGATCAGCCCCAGCATTTT. Protein product: CASGDLNPGQGFDQPQHF. The chain joins TRBV6-1 to TRBJ1-5; 10 bases align to TRBD1. The CDR3 sequence is 18 residues long. Per germline, CDR1 MNHNS and CDR2 SASEGT.

This clonotype showed up many times. The chain combines TRBV11-1 with TRBJ1-2; TRBD1 matches 7 bases. Per the germline V gene, CDR1 is SGHAT and CDR2 is FQDESV (reference sequence). V was pared by 5 bases and J by 7 bases, with 10 bases of the junction left unmatched. The CDR3 length is 14 residues. The CDR3 nucleotides read TGTGCCAGCAGCCCGTCACAGGGGAGGAGTGGCTACACCTTC. This codes for CASSPSQGRSGYTF.

In this sample, this clonotype turned up many times. The rearrangement links TRBV12-3 or TRBV12-4 to TRBJ2-1, with 12 bases that match TRBD2. Trimming took 5 bases from V and 9 from J; bases not matched to a gene: 5. This CDR3 is 14 amino acids long. CDR3 loop: CASSRLAGGLEQFF. Here the CDR3 DNA reads TGTGCCAGCAGTCGTCTAGCGGGAGGGCTTGAGCAGTTCTTC.

The table lists this clonotype with a few counts. The chain uses TRBV10-3 and TRBJ2-3; D ambiguous. Germline V gene data show CDR1 as ENHRY and CDR2 as SYGVKD. CDR3 length: 16 residues. Trimming shortened V by 5 bases and J by 3 bases, and 18 bases separated the two germline ends. The CDR3 DNA reads as TGTGCCATCAGTAGAATGTCATTCCAGACAACAGATACGCAGTATTTT. Translation: CAISRMSFQTTDTQYF.

With regard to this clonotype: The junction differs from germline at one of its ends, possibly a read error. The V gene is TRBV6-2 or TRBV6-3, the J gene TRBJ2-7, with 7 bases matching TRBD2. The CDR3 extends over 19 amino acids. CDR1 and CDR2 from the germline V gene are MNHEY and SVGEGT. DNA for the CDR3: TGTGCCAGCGGTTACATGCGGGGCGGGAGCTTCATCCTCCCCTACGAGCAGTACTTC. This codes for CASGYMRGGSFILPYEQYF.

This chain uses TRBV20-1 with TRBJ1-1, with a tentative D call TRBD1 (5 bases). Germline V CDR1 and CDR2: DFQATT, SNEGSKA (reference sequence). The CDR3 covers 12 residues. Deletions cut 8 bases from V and 1 base from J, with 11 bases between. The DNA of the CDR3 is TGCAGTACCTTCAGGGCGAACACTGAAGCTTTCTTT. It codes for CSTFRANTEAFF.

The genes are TRBV11-2 and TRBJ2-1; possible D gene TRBD2, 6 bases. CDR1 and CDR2 (germline): SGHAT, FQNNGV. The length of the CDR3 is 16 residues. The CDR3 DNA reads TGTGTCATCAGCACGACTAGTCCAACCCACTACAATGAGCAGTTCTTC. It specifies CVISTTSPTHYNEQFF.

This clonotype has a handful of counts. The chain has TRBV5-1 and TRBJ2-5; D unresolved. CDR1 is SGHRS and CDR2 is YFSETQ in the germline V gene. The V end lost 1 base, the J end lost 1 base, and 8 bases lay between the germline ends. This CDR3 is 14 amino acids long. The CDR3 spells CASSLLVIQETQYF. The CDR3 DNA is TGCGCCAGCAGCTTGTTGGTAATCCAAGAGACCCAGTACTTC.

This clonotype was detected only a few times. The chain joins TRBV29-1 to TRBJ2-3, with 9 positions matching TRBD2. CDR3 length: 16 residues. Trimming took 1 base from V and 5 from J; bases not matched to a gene: 10. Per germline, CDR1 SQVTM and CDR2 ANQGSEA. The CDR3 nucleotides are TGCAGCGTTGAAGGGGCGGGAGGGGGATTCGGAGATACGCAGTATTTT. Its translation is CSVEGAGGGFGDTQYF.

Concerning this clonotype itself: At one boundary the junction diverges from the germline segment, which might be a read error. This sequence joins TRBV6-6 and TRBJ1-5; the D gene is possibly TRBD1 (6 bases). The CDR3 sequence is 15 residues long. Germline-derived CDR1 and CDR2 are MNHNY and SVGAGI (reference sequence). The CDR3 here is CAGRVGGDNNEPQHF. The CDR3 nucleotides are TGTGCTGGCAGGGTGGGGGGCGATAACAATGAGCCCCAGCATTTT.